A single sample gave rise to the 9 T cell receptor beta chains below, sequenced in a study of blood T cells in healthy people across ages. Alongside a J-beta primer mix, a sample-barcoded 5' primer served in a second PCR lasting roughly 6 to 11 cycles. TCRdb reprocessed the 5' RACE reads with MiXCR, giving one entry per CDR3 protein. The table has about 1.1 million distinct CDR3 sequences, around two fifths seen once. Sequencing was performed on blood. These receptors were obtained from a man aged 18 to 30 in good health.

There are many counts of this clonotype. The V gene is TRBV4-1, the J gene TRBJ2-6; D unclear. The CDR3 consists of 15 residues. V was trimmed by 1 base and J by 3 bases, leaving 7 bases between them. Germline values: CDR1 MGHRA, CDR2 YSYEKL. Written as DNA, the CDR3 is TGCGCCAGCAGCCAAGGTCCAATTGGGGCCAACGTCCTGACTTTC. Its translation is CASSQGPIGANVLTF.

The chain carries TRBV30 and TRBJ1-1, with D unclear. The CDR3 has 15 residues. CDR1 and CDR2 (germline): GTSNPN, SVGIG (reference sequence). Trimming removed 4 bases at V and 0 bases at J, with 15 bases between. CDR3 in DNA: TGTGCCTGGAAGAGGCAGGCCCTTATGAACACTGAAGCTTTCTTT. This gives the protein CAWKRQALMNTEAFF. The whole variable domain, remainder taken from reference TRBV30 and TRBJ1-1, is SQTIHQWPATLVQPVGSPLSLECTVEGTSNPNLYWYRQAAGRGLQLLFYSVGIGQISSEVPQNLSASRPQDRQFILSSKKLLLSDSGFYLCAWKRQALMNTEAFFGQGTRLTVV.

Turning to this clonotype: A single base separates this from a much larger clone, so it may be a read error. This rearrangement joins TRBV12-3 or TRBV12-4 to TRBJ2-4; 7 bases agree with TRBD1. The V gene end was trimmed by 8 bases and the J gene end by 13 bases; junction bases not matched to a gene: 14. The CDR3 is 13 residues long. CDR3 coding DNA: TGTGCCAGCGCGTACAGGGGAAGGAATGAGCAGTACTTC. Translated, it gives CASAYRGRNEQYF.

V gene TRBV10-3 combines with J gene TRBJ2-7; 9 nucleotides match TRBD1. The J call could be wrong; TRBJ2-5 is a better fit for the DNA end. CDR3 length: 15 residues. Per the germline V gene, CDR1 is ENHRY and CDR2 is SYGVKD. The CDR3 DNA follows: TGTGCCATCAGTGAGACCTGGGACAGGGTGGAGACCCAGTACTTC. Its protein is CAISETWDRVETQYF.

The chain couples TRBV10-3 to TRBJ2-7; weak D call: TRBD2 (6 bases). V gave up 6 bases and J gave up 7 bases, with 13 bases separating them. There are 12 residues in the CDR3. CDR1 and CDR2 from the germline V gene are ENHRY and SYGVKD. The CDR3 spells CAISGSRNEQYF. The DNA of the CDR3 is TGTGCCATCAGCGGGAGCCGCAATGAGCAGTACTTC.

The genes are TRBV11-2 and TRBJ1-2; possibly TRBD1 for D (6 bases). The V gene's germline CDR1 is SGHAT and CDR2 FQNNGV. The CDR3 extends over 15 amino acids. V shed 5 bases and J shed 5 bases, with 18 bases lying between them. CDR3 residues: CASSPIQGALYGYTF. CDR3 DNA: TGTGCCAGCAGCCCAATACAGGGCGCGCTATATGGCTACACCTTC.

This chain joins TRBV3-1 and TRBJ2-7; 10 bases align to TRBD1. Germline assignment: CDR1 LGHDT and CDR2 YNNKEL (reference sequence). With V trimmed by 4 bases and J by 0 bases, 3 bases remained unmatched. The CDR3 sequence is 15 residues long. CDR3 sequence: CASSRDRGSSYEQYF. CDR3 nucleotide sequence: TGTGCCAGCAGCCGGGACAGGGGTAGCTCCTACGAGCAGTACTTC.

This chain connects TRBV19 to TRBJ2-3; maybe TRBD2 (5 bases). The germline V gene encodes CDR1 LNHDA and CDR2 SQIVND (reference sequence). With 3 bases removed from V and 4 bases from J, the gap between germline ends came to 20 bases. The CDR3 is made up of 17 amino acids. In DNA, the CDR3 is TGTGCCAGTAGTATCCGTGCAGCCCCGAGAGCGGCAGATACGCAGTATTTT. The encoded protein is CASSIRAAPRAADTQYF.

A note on this clonotype: One junction end disagrees with the germline gene, perhaps due to a read error. The rearrangement uses TRBV3-1 and TRBJ1-3; 9 nucleotides match TRBD1. The germline gives CDR1 LGHDT, CDR2 YNNKEL (reference sequence). CDR3 length: 17 amino acids. The DNA of the CDR3 is TGTGCCGGCAGCCGCCCACAGGGGGCCCGCTCTGGAAACACCATATATTTT. It is translated as CAGSRPQGARSGNTIYF.